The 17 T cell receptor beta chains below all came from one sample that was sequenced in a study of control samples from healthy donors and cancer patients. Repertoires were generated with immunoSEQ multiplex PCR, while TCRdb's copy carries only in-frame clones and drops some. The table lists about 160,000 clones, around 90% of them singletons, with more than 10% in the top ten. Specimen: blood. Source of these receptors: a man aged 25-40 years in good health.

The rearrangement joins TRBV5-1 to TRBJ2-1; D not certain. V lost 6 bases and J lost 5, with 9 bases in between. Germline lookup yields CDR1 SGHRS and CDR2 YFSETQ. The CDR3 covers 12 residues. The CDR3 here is CASKVGDNEQFF. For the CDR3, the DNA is TGCGCCAGCAAAGTTGGGGACAATGAGCAGTTCTTC. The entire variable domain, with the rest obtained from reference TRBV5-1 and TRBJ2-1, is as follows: KAGVTQTPRYLIKTRGQQVTLSCSPISGHRSVSWYQQTPGQGLQFLFEYFSETQRNKGNFPGRFSGRQFSNSRSEMNVSTLELGDSALYLCASKVGDNEQFFGPGTRLTVL.

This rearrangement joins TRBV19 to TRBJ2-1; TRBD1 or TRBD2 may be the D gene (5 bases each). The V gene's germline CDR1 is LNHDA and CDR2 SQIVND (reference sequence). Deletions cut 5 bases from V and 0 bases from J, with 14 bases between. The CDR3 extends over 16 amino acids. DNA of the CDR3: TGTGCCAGTAGTTCCCTGGCAGGGACCTCCTACAATGAGCAGTTCTTC. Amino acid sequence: CASSSLAGTSYNEQFF.

CDR3 amino acids: CASSLDGLAGTTDTQYF. The CDR3 region has the DNA TGTGCCAGCAGCTTGGACGGACTAGCGGGGACCACAGATACGCAGTATTTT. The genes are TRBV5-4 and TRBJ2-3; 12 bases match TRBD2. V was pared by 0 bases and J by 2 bases, with 4 bases of the junction left unmatched. This CDR3 has 17 amino acids. Germline V gene sequence: CDR1 SGHNT, CDR2 YYREEE (reference sequence). The complete variable domain, with remaining parts taken from reference TRBV5-4 and TRBJ2-3, reads ETGVTQSPTHLIKTRGQQVTLRCSSQSGHNTVSWYQQALGQGPQFIFQYYREEENGRGNFPPRFSGLQFPNYSSELNVNALELDDSALYLCASSLDGLAGTTDTQYFGPGTRLTVL.

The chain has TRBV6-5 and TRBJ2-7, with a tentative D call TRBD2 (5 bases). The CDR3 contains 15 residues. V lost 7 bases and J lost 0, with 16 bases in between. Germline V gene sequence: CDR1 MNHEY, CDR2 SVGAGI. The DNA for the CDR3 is TGTGCCAGCATTCTAGCCCCTGAGAGCTCCTACGAGCAGTACTTC. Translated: CASILAPESSYEQYF.

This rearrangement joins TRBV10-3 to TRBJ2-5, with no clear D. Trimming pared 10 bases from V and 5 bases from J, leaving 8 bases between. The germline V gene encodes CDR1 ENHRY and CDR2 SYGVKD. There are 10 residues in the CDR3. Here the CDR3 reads CARHLETQYF. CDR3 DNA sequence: TGTGCCAGGCATCTGGAGACCCAGTACTTC.

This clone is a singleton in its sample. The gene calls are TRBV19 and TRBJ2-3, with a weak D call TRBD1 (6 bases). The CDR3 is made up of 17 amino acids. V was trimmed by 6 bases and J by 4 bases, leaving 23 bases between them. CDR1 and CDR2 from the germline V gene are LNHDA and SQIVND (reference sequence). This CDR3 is CASSPGGRGRVADTQYF. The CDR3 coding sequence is TGTGCCAGTAGCCCTGGGGGCAGGGGAAGGGTGGCAGATACGCAGTATTTT.

This CDR3 reads CASSATQGEAFF. DNA of the CDR3: TGTGCCAGCAGCGCTACCCAGGGAGAAGCTTTCTTT. This rearrangement joins TRBV7-8 to TRBJ1-1, with D possibly matching TRBD1 (5 bases). Germline-derived CDR1 and CDR2 are SGHVS and FQNEAQ. CDR3 length: 12 residues. V lost 5 bases and J lost 8, with 12 bases in between.

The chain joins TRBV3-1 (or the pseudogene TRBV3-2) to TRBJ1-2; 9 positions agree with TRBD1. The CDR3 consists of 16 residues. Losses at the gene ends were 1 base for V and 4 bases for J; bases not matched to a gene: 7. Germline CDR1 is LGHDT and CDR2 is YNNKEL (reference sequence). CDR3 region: CASSQGTGARSYGYTF. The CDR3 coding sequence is TGTGCCAGCAGCCAAGGGACAGGGGCCAGGTCCTATGGCTACACCTTC.

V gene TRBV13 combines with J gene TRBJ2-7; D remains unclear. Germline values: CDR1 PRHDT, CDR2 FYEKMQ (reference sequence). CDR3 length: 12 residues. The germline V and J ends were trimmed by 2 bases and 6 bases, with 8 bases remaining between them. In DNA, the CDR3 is TGTGCCAGCAGCTTAAATGCACGCGAGCAGTACTTC. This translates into CASSLNAREQYF.

The CDR3 sequence: CASSLSRAGNEKLFF. DNA of the CDR3: TGTGCCAGCAGCTTGAGCAGGGCCGGTAATGAAAAACTGTTTTTT. The chain has TRBV5-6 and TRBJ1-4, with D possibly matching TRBD1 (5 bases). Between the trimmed V and J ends, which lost 1 base and 4 bases, there was a span of 11 bases. Germline V CDR1 and CDR2: SGHDT, YYEEEE. This CDR3 has 15 amino acids.

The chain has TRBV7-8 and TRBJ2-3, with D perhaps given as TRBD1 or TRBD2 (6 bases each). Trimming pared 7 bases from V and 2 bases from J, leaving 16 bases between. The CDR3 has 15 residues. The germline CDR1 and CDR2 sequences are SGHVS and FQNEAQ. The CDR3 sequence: CASTPGGGFTDTQYF. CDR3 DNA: TGTGCCAGCACCCCCGGGGGCGGATTCACAGATACGCAGTATTTT. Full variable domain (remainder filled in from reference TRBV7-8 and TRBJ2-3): GAGVSQSPRYKVAKRGQDVALRCDPISGHVSLFWYQQALGQGPEFLTYFQNEAQLDKSGLPSDRFFAERPEGSVSTLKIQRTQQEDSAVYLCASTPGGGFTDTQYFGPGTRLTVL.

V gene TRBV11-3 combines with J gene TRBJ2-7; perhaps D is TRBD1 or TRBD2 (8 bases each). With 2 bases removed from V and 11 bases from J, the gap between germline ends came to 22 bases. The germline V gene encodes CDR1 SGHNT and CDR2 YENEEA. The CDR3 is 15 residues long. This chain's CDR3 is CASSLQGAGREGEYF. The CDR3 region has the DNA TGTGCCAGCAGCTTACAGGGGGCCGGGAGGGAAGGGGAGTACTTC.

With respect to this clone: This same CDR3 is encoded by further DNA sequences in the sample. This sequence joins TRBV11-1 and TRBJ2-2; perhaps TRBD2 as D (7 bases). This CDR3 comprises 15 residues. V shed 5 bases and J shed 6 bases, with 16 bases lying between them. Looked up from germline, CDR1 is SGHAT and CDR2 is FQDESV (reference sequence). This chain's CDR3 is CASSLAGAGPGELFF. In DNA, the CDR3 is TGTGCCAGCAGCCTCGCGGGGGCCGGCCCCGGGGAGCTGTTTTTT. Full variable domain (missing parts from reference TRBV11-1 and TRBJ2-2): EAEVAQSPRYKITEKSQAVAFWCDPISGHATLYWYRQILGQGPELLVQFQDESVVDDSQLPKDRFSAERLKGVDSTLKIQPAELGDSAMYLCASSLAGAGPGELFFGEGSRLTVL.

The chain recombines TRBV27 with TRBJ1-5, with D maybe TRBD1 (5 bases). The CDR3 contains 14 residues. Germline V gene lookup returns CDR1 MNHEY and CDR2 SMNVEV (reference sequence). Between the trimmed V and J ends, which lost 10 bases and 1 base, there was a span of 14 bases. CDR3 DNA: TGTGCCACCCGGGCGGGGGAGAGCAATCAGCCCCAGCATTTT. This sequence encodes CATRAGESNQPQHF.

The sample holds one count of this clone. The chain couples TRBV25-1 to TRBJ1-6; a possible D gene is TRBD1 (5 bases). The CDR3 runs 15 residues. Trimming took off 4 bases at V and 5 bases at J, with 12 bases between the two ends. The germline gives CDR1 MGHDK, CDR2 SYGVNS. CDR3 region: CASSVAGRDNSPLHF. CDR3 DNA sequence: TGTGCCAGCAGTGTAGCGGGCAGGGATAATTCACCCCTCCACTTT.

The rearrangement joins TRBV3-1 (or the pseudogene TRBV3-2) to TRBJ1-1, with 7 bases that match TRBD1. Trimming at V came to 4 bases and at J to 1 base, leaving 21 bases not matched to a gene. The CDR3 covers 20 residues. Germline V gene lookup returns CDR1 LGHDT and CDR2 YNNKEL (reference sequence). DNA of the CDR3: TGTGCCAGCAGCCGACGTAGGGCAGAAACAGGGGATAAAGGGAACACTGAAGCTTTCTTT. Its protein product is CASSRRRAETGDKGNTEAFF.

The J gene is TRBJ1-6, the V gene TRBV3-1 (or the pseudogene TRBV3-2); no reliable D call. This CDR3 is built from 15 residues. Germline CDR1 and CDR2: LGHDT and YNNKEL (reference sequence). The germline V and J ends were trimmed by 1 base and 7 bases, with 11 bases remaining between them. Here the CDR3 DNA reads TGTGCCAGCAGCCAAGTTCCGGGAGCCAATTCACCCCTCCACTTT. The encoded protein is CASSQVPGANSPLHF.